This T cell receptor beta chain appears in the sequencing data of a study of cytomegalovirus exposure and HLA in healthy donors (dated 2017 in TCRdb). The study in broad terms: In an earlier analysis of roughly 590 of the donors, around 290 Gb of sequence data and 100 million or so unique TCR beta sequences from approximately 180 million T cells were reported. An early release that covered about 600 HLA-typed donors contained approximately 320 gigabases of sequencing data and around 80 million unique TCR sequences. Of the 300 to 450 genotyped donors, approximately 82% fell in the genetic ancestry cluster associated with self-reported Caucasian donors. The study aimed to test whether cataloging public T cell receptors could reveal signatures of past pathogen exposure. Using immunosequencing, the study profiled T cell repertoires from around 670 subjects and related those repertoires to cytomegalovirus serostatus. Besides the first cohort of some 670 subjects, a separate validation cohort made up of 120 different subjects was used. To predict cytomegalovirus infection status, the study brought together high-throughput TCR immunosequencing, statistical association of individual TCRs with disease status, and machine learning. A later analysis re-examined previously published TCR beta repertoires from roughly 650 donors and added high-resolution HLA genotyping to investigate patterns of TCR occurrence. The later analysis used no new phenotypic data to find candidate immune exposures, relying instead on TCR beta sequences and their occurrence across donors. In an earlier analysis of more than 550 of the donors, high-throughput TCR beta sequencing was used to judge whether each TCR beta V gene segment behaved as functional or pseudogenic. Donor age, sex, ethnicity and CMV serostatus were compiled alongside the repertoire data. Genome-wide SNP genotypes for about 65% of the 666 donors were used in a later genetic analysis, which treated that subset as a discovery cohort. All discovery cohort repertoires had been generated using a single sequencing platform. HLA typing covered class I and class II loci at four-digit resolution. The number of typed donors differed by locus: about 620-630 for A, B, C, DRB1 and DQB1; some 500 for DQA1; around 580 for DPA1; and some 470 for DPB1. Roughly five DR-DQ haplotypes were handled as single units for association and clustering because linkage in the cohort was strong. On average, roughly 240,000 unique TCR beta nucleotide sequences were sequenced per donor among 300 to 500 genotyped donors of the cohort, with 15% to 20% of those sequences being non-productive. What the authors observed across the whole study: Assigning TCR associations to individual alleles was difficult when HLA alleles, especially DR and DQ, strongly co-occurred. Because counts were too low, seventeen rarely observed V segments, including chromosome 9 orphons, were left out of the earlier analysis of 587 of the donors. An earlier analysis of around 600 of the donors showed that most TCR beta V segments appeared in productive rearrangements either about 90% or about 30% of the time, which broadly matched IMGT annotations. Most TCR sequences were observed very rarely across donors, whereas some public TCRs were present in many individuals. A few of the identified cytomegalovirus-associated TCR beta chains were confirmed in vitro to be specific for cytomegalovirus antigens. Sequencing depth was assumed to be roughly uniform across donors in the presence/absence analyses, though that assumption may not hold. Immune exposure information for the cohort was limited to CMV serostatus. In the study, approximately 150 TCR beta chains were listed as associated with cytomegalovirus. In a later analysis, the rate of TCR association differed among HLA loci, with DRB1 alleles having the most associated TCRs and HLA-C alleles having the fewest. The classifier was reported to diagnose cytomegalovirus status with high specificity and sensitivity in both the original cohort and the validation cohort. An association between a missense DCLRE1C variant and V-gene and J-gene trimming of TCR beta chains was found in a later genetic analysis and replicated in an independent cohort. A later analysis found that most CMV-associated TCR beta chains appeared HLA-restricted, with HLA associations seemingly driven largely by CMV exposure. Correlated functional status among segregating V segments might reflect linkage disequilibrium, but an unknown experimental factor could not be ruled out. Because HLA typing was unavailable for some donors at each locus, only the typed subset was used in association tests. A later analysis associated 15,000 to 20,000 TCR beta sequences with specific HLA alleles at a false discovery rate of 0.05. A further reported finding was that TCR beta sequences accurately predicted the HLA-A and HLA-B alleles for most subjects in the first cohort. The cohort was sequenced for TCR beta chains only, and without alpha or paired-chain data the features that could be detected were limited. The authors suggested that the approach could potentially be extended to other disease states and immunological phenotypes. In a later genetic analysis, fewer N-insertions in productive TCRs were reported among donors in an Asian-associated ancestry cluster than the roughly 700-donor mean. According to a later analysis, parvovirus B19, influenza, CMV and Epstein-Barr virus appeared linked to several top co-occurrence clusters. In a later analysis, HLA-associated TCR beta chains were found to be more clonally expanded and to have lower generation probabilities than equally common non-associated chains. The sequencing pipeline was judged likely to have produced a cluster of highly shared sequence variants as a technical artifact. Because the 87-base-pair reads could not distinguish some IMGT-functional V segments, including TRBV6-2 and TRBV6-3, those segments were excluded.

The CDR3 numbers 12 residues from cysteine through phenylalanine. Only the CDR3 part of the read is kept: 36 bases, read in frame from the first base. Trimming removed 8 bases from V and 10 bases from J; the gene matches leave 7 bases unexplained. CDR1 SNHLY and CDR2 FYNNEI were looked up in the germline V gene. The cohort was made up of roughly 670 healthy bone marrow donors. At the time of sampling, every cohort member was nominally healthy, though immune exposures that went unrecorded were likely present. The donor was CMV seronegative and was included in the group of around 320 seronegative cohort members. A peripheral blood sample was collected from each donor, and TCR beta sequencing was performed on peripheral blood mononuclear cells. Genomic DNA was extracted from the blood cell samples with the Qiagen DNeasy Blood Extraction Kit. In regard to this clone: Its cognate antigen has yet to be identified. It has no much larger one-base neighbor in the sample; base qualities were not kept.

Receptor amplification or capture employed the immunoSEQ multiplex PCR assay. A mixture of 60 forward primers for TCR Vbeta segments and 13 reverse primers for TCR Jbeta segments was used in the multiplex PCR. The CDR3 region of rearranged TCR beta genes was amplified from genomic DNA by a multiplex PCR assay. The amplified TCR beta libraries were sequenced on the Illumina HiSeq System as 87-base-pair reads. The study's own analysis went as follows. Across the 666 repertoires, a later analysis counted tens of millions of unique TCR beta chains, about 10 million of which were shared by at least two donors. To remove PCR and sequencing errors, raw reads were error-corrected and collapsed into unique sequences using a nearest-neighbor algorithm that merged closely related sequences. Alignment of CDR3 sequences to IMGT reference sequences was used to assign V, D and J gene segments. For a sequence to be retained, a match of at least six nucleotides was required to both a V gene segment and a J gene segment. A rearrangement was called productive if the CDR3 had no stop codons and remained in frame with V and J, and every other rearrangement was called non-productive. CDR3 was defined by IMGT convention, running from the second conserved V-encoded cysteine to the conserved J-encoded phenylalanine. The earlier analysis of about 530 of the donors excluded any sequence lacking an unambiguous match to a single V gene segment. In an earlier analysis of approximately 590 of the donors, V segments were called functional above 56.7% productive rearrangements and were called segregating when the between-donor standard deviation exceeded 5%. A statistical classification framework was built for diagnosing cytomegalovirus status from the catalog of TCR beta chain sequences. V and J gene assignment, in a later analysis, came from comparing TCR nucleotide sequences with IMGT/GENE-DB human TR gene sequences. A later analysis assigned CDR3 sequences and most-parsimonious VDJ recombination scenarios with the TCRdist pipeline. In a later analysis, every TCR beta chain was defined by the combination of its CDR3 amino acid sequence and its V-gene family, and reads without a unique V-gene family were dropped. A later analysis removed 600 or so highly shared, low-generation-probability nucleotide sequences to deal with suspected cross-contamination and a sequencing artifact. For each public chain, a later analysis derived a clonal expansion index from normalized ranks of inferred template counts within each repertoire. In a later analysis, generation probabilities were computed with a VDJ recombination model fitted to out-of-frame rearrangements, and the resulting probabilities were checked against IGoR. In a later analysis, hypergeometric tests were used to score TCR-TCR, TCR-HLA and TCR-CMV co-occurrence, with a repertoire-size bias correction applied to TCR pairs. To estimate false discovery rates, a later analysis permuted the HLA or CMV assignments 20 times. In a later analysis, co-occurring TCRs were grouped with DBSCAN, and TCRdist sequence similarity was added when clustering was performed within HLA-allele-positive subsets. Co-occurrence clustering excluded repertoires with fewer than 30,000 or more than 120,000 public chains, plus five with anomalous nucleotide sharing. TCRdb took this table from immuneACCESS and kept in-frame rearrangements with V and J called. Such tables lack part of the clones; where checked against another copy, unresolved V genes explain under half of the gap, and the rest is unexplained. D and trimming come from the DNA, and the V and J calls and clone size come from that table. The sample table shows around 98,000 clones, and 60% to 75% are seen once. The ten largest make up roughly 1.2% of the sample.

This chain is built from TRBV2 and TRBJ1-1; 10 bases in the junction line up with TRBD1. The receptor's source is a female donor in good health and CMV-seronegative. Sample: PBMCs. The bases are TGTGCCAGCCGACAGGGGGCTTACAGAGCTTTCTTT. Translated, this gives CASRQGAYRAFF.